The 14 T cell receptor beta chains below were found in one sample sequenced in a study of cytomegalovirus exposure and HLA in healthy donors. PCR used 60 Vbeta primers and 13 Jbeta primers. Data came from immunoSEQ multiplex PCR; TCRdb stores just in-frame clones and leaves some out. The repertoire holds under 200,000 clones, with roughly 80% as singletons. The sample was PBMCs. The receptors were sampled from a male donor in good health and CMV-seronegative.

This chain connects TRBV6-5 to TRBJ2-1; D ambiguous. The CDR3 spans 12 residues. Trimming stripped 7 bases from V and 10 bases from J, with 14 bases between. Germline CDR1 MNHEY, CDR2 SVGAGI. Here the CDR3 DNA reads TGTGCCAGCACTGCGAGAGGTCGGGAGCAGTTCTTC. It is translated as CASTARGREQFF.

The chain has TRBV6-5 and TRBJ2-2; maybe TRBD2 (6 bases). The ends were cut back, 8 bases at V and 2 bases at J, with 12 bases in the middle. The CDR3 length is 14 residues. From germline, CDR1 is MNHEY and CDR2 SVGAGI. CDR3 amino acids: CASGGWPNTGELFF. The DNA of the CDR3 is TGTGCCAGCGGAGGGTGGCCAAACACCGGGGAGCTGTTTTTT.

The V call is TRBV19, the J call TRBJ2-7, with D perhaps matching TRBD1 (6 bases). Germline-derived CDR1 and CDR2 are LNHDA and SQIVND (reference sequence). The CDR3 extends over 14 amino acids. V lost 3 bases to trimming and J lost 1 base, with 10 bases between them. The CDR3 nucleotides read TGTGCCAGTAGTATCCGGGACACGTCCTACGAGCAGTACTTC. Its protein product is CASSIRDTSYEQYF.

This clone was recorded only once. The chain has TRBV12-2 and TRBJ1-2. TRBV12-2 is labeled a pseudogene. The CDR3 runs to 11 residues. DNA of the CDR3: TGTGCAAGCCCGTCCGGCTATGGCTACACCTTC. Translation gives CASPSGYGYTF.

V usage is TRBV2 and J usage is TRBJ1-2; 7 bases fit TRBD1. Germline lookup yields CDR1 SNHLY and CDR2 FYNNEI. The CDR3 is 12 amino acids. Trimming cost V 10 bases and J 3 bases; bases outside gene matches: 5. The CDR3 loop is CATRTGDYGYTF. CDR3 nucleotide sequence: TGTGCCACGCGAACAGGGGACTATGGCTACACCTTC. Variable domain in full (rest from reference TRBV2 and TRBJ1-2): EPEVTQTPSHQVTQMGQEVILRCVPISNHLYFYWYRQILGQKVEFLVSFYNNEISEKSEIFDDQFSVERPDGSNFTLKIRSTKLEDSAMYFCATRTGDYGYTFGSGTRLTVV.

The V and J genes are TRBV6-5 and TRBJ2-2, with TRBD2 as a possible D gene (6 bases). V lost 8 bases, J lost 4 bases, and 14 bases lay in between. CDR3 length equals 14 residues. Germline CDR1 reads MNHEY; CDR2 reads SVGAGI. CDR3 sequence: CASQGLGGTGELFF. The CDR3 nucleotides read TGTGCCAGCCAGGGACTCGGCGGCACCGGGGAGCTGTTTTTT.

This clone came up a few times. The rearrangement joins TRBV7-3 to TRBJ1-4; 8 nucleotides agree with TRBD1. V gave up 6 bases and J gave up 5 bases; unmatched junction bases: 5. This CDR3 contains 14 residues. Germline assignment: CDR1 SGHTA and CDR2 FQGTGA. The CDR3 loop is CASRKGQVNEKLFF. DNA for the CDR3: TGTGCCAGCAGAAAGGGACAGGTCAATGAAAAACTGTTTTTT.

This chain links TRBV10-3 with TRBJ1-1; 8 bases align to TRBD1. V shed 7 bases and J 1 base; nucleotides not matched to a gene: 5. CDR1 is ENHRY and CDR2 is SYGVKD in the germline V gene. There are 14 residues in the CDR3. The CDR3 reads CAITSTGANTEAFF. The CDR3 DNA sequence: TGTGCCATCACCTCGACAGGGGCGAACACTGAAGCTTTCTTT.

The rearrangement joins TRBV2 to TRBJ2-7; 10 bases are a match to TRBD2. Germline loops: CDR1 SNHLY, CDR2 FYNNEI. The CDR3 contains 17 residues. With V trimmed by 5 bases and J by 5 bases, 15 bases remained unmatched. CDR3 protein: CASSPYEREGLGNEQYF. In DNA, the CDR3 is TGTGCCAGCAGTCCTTACGAGCGGGAGGGCCTGGGAAACGAGCAGTACTTC. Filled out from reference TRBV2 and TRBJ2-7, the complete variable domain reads EPEVTQTPSHQVTQMGQEVILRCVPISNHLYFYWYRQILGQKVEFLVSFYNNEISEKSEIFDDQFSVERPDGSNFTLKIRSTKLEDSAMYFCASSPYEREGLGNEQYFGPGTRLTVT.

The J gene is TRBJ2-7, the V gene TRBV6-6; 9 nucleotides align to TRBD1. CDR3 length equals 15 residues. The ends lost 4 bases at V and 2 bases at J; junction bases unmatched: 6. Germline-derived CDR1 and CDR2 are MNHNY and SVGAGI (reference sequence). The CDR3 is CASSCQGQGTYEQYF. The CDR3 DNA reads TGTGCCAGCAGTTGTCAGGGACAGGGAACCTACGAGCAGTACTTC.

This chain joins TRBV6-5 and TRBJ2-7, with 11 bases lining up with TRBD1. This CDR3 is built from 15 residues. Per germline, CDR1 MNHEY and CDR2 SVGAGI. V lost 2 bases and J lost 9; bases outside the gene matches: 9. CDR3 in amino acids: CASSYPRGQGGVQYF. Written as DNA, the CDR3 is TGTGCCAGCAGTTACCCCCGGGGACAGGGGGGTGTGCAGTACTTC.

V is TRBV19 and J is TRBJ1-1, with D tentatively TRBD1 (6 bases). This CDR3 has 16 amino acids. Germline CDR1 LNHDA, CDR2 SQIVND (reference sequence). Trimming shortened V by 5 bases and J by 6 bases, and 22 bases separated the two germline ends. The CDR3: CASSDPRQVLVPEAFF. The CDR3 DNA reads TGTGCCAGTAGTGACCCCCGACAGGTCTTGGTCCCTGAAGCTTTCTTT.

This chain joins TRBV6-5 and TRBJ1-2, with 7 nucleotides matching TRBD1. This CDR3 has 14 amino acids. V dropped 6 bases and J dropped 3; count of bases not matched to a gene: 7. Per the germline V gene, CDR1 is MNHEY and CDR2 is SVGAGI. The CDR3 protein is CASRFDRADYGYTF. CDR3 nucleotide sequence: TGTGCCAGCAGATTCGACAGGGCGGACTATGGCTACACCTTC.

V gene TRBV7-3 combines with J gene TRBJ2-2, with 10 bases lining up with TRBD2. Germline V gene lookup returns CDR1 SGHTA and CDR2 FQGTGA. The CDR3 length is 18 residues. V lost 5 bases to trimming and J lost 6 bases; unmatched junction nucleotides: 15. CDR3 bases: TGTGCCAGCAGCCCGAGGGGCCCAAGCGGGGGGGCCCCCGGGGAGCTGTTTTTT. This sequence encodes CASSPRGPSGGAPGELFF.